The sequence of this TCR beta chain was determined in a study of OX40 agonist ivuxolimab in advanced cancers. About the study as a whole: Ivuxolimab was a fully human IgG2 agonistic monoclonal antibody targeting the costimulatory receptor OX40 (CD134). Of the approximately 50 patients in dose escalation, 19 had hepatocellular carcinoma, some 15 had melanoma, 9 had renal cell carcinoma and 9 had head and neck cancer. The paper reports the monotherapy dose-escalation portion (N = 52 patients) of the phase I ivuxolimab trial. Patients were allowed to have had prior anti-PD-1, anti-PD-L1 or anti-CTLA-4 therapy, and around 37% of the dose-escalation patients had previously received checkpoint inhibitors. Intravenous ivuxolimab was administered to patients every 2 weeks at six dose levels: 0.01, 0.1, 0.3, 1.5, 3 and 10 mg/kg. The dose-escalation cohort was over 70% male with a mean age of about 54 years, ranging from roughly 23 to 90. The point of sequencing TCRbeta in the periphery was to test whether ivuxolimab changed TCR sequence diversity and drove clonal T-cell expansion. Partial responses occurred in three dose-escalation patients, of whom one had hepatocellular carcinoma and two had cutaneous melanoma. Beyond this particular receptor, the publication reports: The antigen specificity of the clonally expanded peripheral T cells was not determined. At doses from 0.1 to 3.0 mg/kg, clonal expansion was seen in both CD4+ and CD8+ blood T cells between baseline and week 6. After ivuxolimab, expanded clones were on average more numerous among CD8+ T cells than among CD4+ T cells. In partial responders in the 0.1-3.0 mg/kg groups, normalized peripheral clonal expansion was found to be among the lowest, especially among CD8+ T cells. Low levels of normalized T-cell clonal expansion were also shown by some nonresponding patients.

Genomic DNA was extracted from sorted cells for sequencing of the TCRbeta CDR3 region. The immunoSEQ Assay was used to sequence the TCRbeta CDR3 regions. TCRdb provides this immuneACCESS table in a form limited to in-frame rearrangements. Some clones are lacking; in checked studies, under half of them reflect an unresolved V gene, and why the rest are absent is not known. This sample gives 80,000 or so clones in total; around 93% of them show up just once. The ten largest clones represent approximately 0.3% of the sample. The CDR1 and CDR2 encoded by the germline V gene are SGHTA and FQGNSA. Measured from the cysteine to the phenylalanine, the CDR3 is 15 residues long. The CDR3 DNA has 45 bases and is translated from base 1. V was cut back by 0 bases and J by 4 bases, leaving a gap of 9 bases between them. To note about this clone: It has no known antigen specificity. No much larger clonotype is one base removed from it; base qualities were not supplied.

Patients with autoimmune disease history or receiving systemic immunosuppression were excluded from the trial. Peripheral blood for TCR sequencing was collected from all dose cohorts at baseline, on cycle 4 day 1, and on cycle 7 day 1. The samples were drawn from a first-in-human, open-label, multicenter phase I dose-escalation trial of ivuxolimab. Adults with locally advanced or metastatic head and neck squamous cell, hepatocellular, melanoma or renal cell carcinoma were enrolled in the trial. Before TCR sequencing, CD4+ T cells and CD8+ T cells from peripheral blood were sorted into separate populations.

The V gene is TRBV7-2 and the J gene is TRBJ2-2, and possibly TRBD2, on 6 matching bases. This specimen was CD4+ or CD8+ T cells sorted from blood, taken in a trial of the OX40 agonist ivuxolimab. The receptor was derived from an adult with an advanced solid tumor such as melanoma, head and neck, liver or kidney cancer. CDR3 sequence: CASSLAGGPTGELFF. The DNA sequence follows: TGTGCCAGCAGCTTAGCGGGAGGCCCCACCGGGGAGCTGTTTTTT.